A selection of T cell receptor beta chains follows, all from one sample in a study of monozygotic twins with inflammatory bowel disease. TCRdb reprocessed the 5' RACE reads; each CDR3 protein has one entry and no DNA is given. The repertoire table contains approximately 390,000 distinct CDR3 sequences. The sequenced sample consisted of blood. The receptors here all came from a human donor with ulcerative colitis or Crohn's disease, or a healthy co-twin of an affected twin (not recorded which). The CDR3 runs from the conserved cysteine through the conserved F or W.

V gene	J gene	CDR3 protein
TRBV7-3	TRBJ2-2	CASSSSRLGRGTGELFF
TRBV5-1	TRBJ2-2	CASSFGILSYAGELFF
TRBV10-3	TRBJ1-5	CAIAPGTGYQPQHF
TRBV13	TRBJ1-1	CASSLAGRTTEAFF
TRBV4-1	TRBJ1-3	CASSQVTASGNTIYF
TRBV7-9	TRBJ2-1	CASSLGIDSLTYNEQFF
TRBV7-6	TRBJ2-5	CASSPRTGIQETQYF
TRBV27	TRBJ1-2	CASSLSSGVGGYTF
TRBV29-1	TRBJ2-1	CSAHTFGSSGRRNEQFF
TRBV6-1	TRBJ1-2	CASSSRIGQAFKGYTF
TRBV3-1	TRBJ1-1	CASSQDWQGTWNTEAFF
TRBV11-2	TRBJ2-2	CASSQQVHANTGELFF
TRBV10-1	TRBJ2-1	CASSGGATYNEQFF
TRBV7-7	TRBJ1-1	CASSLAPDTNTEAFF
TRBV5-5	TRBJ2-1	CASSLLVSSYNEQFF
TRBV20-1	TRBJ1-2	CSALQDYGYTF
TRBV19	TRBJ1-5	CASSIPRLSRQPQHF
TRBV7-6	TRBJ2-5	CASSSAGGQETQYF
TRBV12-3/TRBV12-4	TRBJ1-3	CASSRDRVTIYF
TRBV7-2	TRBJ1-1	CASSLVDTPARAFF
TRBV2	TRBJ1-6	CASSEMRADGSPLHF
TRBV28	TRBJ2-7	CASKRTAYEQYF
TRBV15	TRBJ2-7	CATAPGGGPYEQYF
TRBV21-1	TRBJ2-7	CASPGPSYEQYF
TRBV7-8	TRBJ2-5	CASSPGPVGETQYF
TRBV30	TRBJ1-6	CAWSVLNSPLHF
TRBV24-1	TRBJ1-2	CATSDSPVTRRGEGYTF
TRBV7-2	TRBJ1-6	CASSSQFGTPLHF
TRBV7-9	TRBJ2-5	CASSPRRREVETQYF
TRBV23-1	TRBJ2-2	CASSQSPARFPGELFF
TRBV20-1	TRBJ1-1	CSGGFMNTEAFF
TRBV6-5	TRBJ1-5	CASSYSTQGAGEPQHF
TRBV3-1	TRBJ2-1	CASSQSFRDNEQFF
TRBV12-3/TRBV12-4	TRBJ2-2	CASSLVIPGTGELFF
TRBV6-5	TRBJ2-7	CASSSPFYEQYF
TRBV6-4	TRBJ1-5	CARLGFSNQPQHF
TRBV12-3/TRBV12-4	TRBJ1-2	CASSLSKVNYGYTF
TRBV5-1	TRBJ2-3	CASSLSGPDTQYF
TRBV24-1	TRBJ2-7	CATNLLRDEPYEQYF
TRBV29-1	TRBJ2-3	CSVERGSTDTQYF
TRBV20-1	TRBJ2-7	CSAILTGEVEQYF